The 19 T cell receptor beta chains below all came from one sample that was sequenced in a study of beta chain features in type 1 diabetes. No antigen has been identified for these receptors. Isolated RNA was reverse transcribed in full, so expressed TCRB transcripts were sequenced. The protocol was immunoSEQ multiplex PCR, while the TCRdb copy is restricted to in-frame clones and leaves out a portion. The data contain about 740,000 clones, about an eighth of them singletons. Study-wide results and limits: Shortening that was moderate but significant affected the TCRB CDR3s of Type 1 diabetes patients in all four CD4+ subsets.

The sequencing sample was made of naive CD4+ T cells from blood. These receptors all stem from a man between 18 and 35 years old with type 1 diabetes.

The V and J genes are TRBV6-1 and TRBJ2-1; TRBD1 matches 8 bases. J was trimmed by 4 bases and V by 8 bases; bases with no gene match: 7. The CDR3 consists of 14 residues. Germline V lookup: CDR1 MNHNS, CDR2 SASEGT. The CDR3 DNA sequence: TGTGCCAGCCGGACAGGGACCCTTTACAATGAGCAGTTCTTC. It codes for CASRTGTLYNEQFF.

The genes are TRBV29-1 and TRBJ1-5; 7 bases agree with TRBD1. V gave up 8 bases and J gave up 5 bases; unmatched junction bases: 9. This CDR3 is built from 13 residues. From germline, CDR1 is SQVTM and CDR2 ANQGSEA. The CDR3 region is CSFKTGLDQPQHF. The CDR3 bases are TGCAGCTTCAAGACAGGGTTGGATCAGCCCCAGCATTTT.

V usage is TRBV7-9 and J usage is TRBJ2-2; TRBD2 is a possible D gene (6 bases). The CDR3 runs 17 residues. The V end was cut by 5 bases, the J end by 7 bases, with 23 bases between. CDR1 and CDR2 (germline): SEHNR, FQNEAQ (reference sequence). DNA for the CDR3: TGTGCCAGCAGCACCCCCCCGGGGGACGTCGGTGGCGGGGAGCTGTTTTTT. It specifies CASSTPPGDVGGGELFF.

The sample holds a few counts of this clone. V is TRBV19 and J is TRBJ1-1; D possibly corresponds to TRBD1 (5 bases). Germline CDR1 and CDR2: LNHDA and SQIVND (reference sequence). With 7 bases removed from V and 8 bases from J, the gap between germline ends came to 23 bases. CDR3 length equals 15 residues. The CDR3 sequence: CASKYRGSREGEAFF. The CDR3 nucleotides are TGTGCCAGTAAATATCGGGGCTCTCGAGAGGGCGAAGCTTTCTTT.

This clone was found a few times. The genes are TRBV5-4 and TRBJ2-7; tentative D call: TRBD1 (5 bases). This CDR3 contains 14 residues. Looked up from germline, CDR1 is SGHNT and CDR2 is YYREEE (reference sequence). Trimming took off 2 bases at V and 6 bases at J, with 15 bases between the two ends. In DNA form, the CDR3 reads TGTGCCAGCAGCTTCGGGCAGGGTGGCTCCGAGCAGTACTTC. It yields the protein CASSFGQGGSEQYF.

This clone was counted only a few times. V gene TRBV19 combines with J gene TRBJ2-5, with D possibly TRBD2 on 5 matching bases. CDR3 length equals 13 residues. V lost 5 bases and J lost 2, with 9 bases in between. The germline V gene encodes CDR1 LNHDA and CDR2 SQIVND (reference sequence). In DNA, the CDR3 is TGTGCCAGTAGTTGGCCGGGACAAGAGACCCAGTACTTC. Amino acid sequence: CASSWPGQETQYF. Drawing the rest from reference TRBV19 and TRBJ2-5, the complete variable domain is DGGITQSPKYLFRKEGQNVTLSCEQNLNHDAMYWYRQDPGQGLRLIYYSQIVNDFQKGDIAEGYSVSREKKESFPLTVTSAQKNPTAFYLCASSWPGQETQYFGPGTRLLVL.

The V call is TRBV6-9, the J call TRBJ1-5; D might be TRBD1 (6 bases). The CDR3 extends over 15 amino acids. Germline V gene sequence: CDR1 MNHGY, CDR2 SVAAGI. V lost 5 bases to trimming and J lost 4 bases, with 15 bases between them. The CDR3 sequence: CASSPLRGANQPQHF. The CDR3 DNA sequence: TGTGCCAGCAGTCCCCTAAGGGGGGCTAATCAGCCCCAGCATTTT.

The chain is built from TRBV6-1 and TRBJ2-5; D possibly uses TRBD1 or TRBD2 (8 bases each). CDR3 length: 15 residues. V was cut by 3 bases and J by 5 bases, with 16 bases left in between. The germline V gene has CDR1 MNHNS and CDR2 SASEGT. The CDR3 DNA is TGTGCCAGCAGTGACACGGGGGGGACAGGCGAGACCCAGTACTTC. This translates into CASSDTGGTGETQYF.

The chain couples TRBV30 to TRBJ1-1; 9 nucleotides agree with TRBD1. The CDR3 has 14 residues. CDR1 is GTSNPN, CDR2 SVGIG, per germline (reference sequence). J gave up 1 base and V 4 bases, and 4 bases lay outside the gene matches. The CDR3 protein is CAWNPGQGNTEAFF. The DNA of the CDR3 is TGTGCCTGGAACCCGGGACAGGGGAACACTGAAGCTTTCTTT.

The chain links TRBV29-1 to TRBJ1-4; weak D call: TRBD1 (5 bases). Germline loops: CDR1 SQVTM, CDR2 ANQGSEA. Trimming stripped 7 bases from V and 8 bases from J, with 17 bases between. The CDR3 extends over 13 amino acids. The CDR3 loop reads CSAWTTSGEKLFF. The CDR3, as DNA: TGCAGCGCCTGGACAACTAGTGGGGAAAAACTGTTTTTT.

The genes are TRBV6-5 and TRBJ2-7, with 7 bases lining up with TRBD1. Germline CDR1 reads MNHEY; CDR2 reads SVGAGI. The trim removed 2 bases at V and 2 bases at J, leaving 6 bases unmatched. This CDR3 is 15 amino acids long. CDR3 sequence (DNA): TGTGCCAGCAGTTACGAGCAGGGGGTTCCCTACGAGCAGTACTTC. This gives the protein CASSYEQGVPYEQYF.

Note on this clone: Other DNA sequences from this sample encode an identical CDR3 as well. The V gene is TRBV30, the J gene TRBJ2-7, with D uncertain. The V end lost 0 bases, the J end lost 4 bases, and 7 bases lay between the germline ends. The CDR3 length is 12 residues. Germline loops: CDR1 GTSNPN, CDR2 SVGIG (reference sequence). The DNA of the CDR3 is TGTGCCTGGAGTGTACGTCCATACGAGCAGTACTTC. Amino acid sequence: CAWSVRPYEQYF.

The sample holds a few counts of this clone. At the DNA level, this CDR3 is encoded by other sequences in the same sample as well. The chain joins TRBV30 to TRBJ2-1; TRBD1 agrees at 10 bases. This CDR3 is built from 13 residues. J lost 10 bases, V lost 5 bases, and 8 bases had no gene match. From germline, CDR1 is GTSNPN and CDR2 SVGIG (reference sequence). In nucleotides, the CDR3 is TGTGCCTGGGCCCGGACAGGGGGTCGAGAGCAGTTCTTC. Encoded protein: CAWARTGGREQFF.

There are a few counts of this clone. The chain employs TRBV5-4 and TRBJ1-1; TRBD1 matches 7 bases. This CDR3 contains 13 residues. Trimming removed 3 bases from V and 9 bases from J; junction bases left unmatched: 8. CDR1 is SGHNT and CDR2 is YYREEE in the germline V gene (reference sequence). The CDR3 protein is CASSSDRDSQAFF. CDR3 nucleotide sequence: TGTGCCAGCAGCTCCGACAGGGACTCGCAAGCTTTCTTT.

This clone was seen only a few times. The chain combines TRBV6-1 with TRBJ1-4; 8 bases match TRBD1. Per germline, CDR1 MNHNS and CDR2 SASEGT. The V segment lost 3 bases and the J segment 0 bases; nucleotides outside the gene matches: 0. The length of the CDR3 is 15 residues. The CDR3 here is CASSEGQATNEKLFF. Written as DNA, the CDR3 is TGTGCCAGCAGTGAGGGACAGGCAACTAATGAAAAACTGTTTTTT.

With respect to this clone: A junction end diverges from the germline sequence, so it may reflect a read error. The rearrangement links TRBV10-3 to TRBJ1-2; 9 nucleotides match TRBD1. There are 14 residues in the CDR3. Germline CDR1 is ENHRY and CDR2 is SYGVKD. CDR3 coding DNA: TGTGCCAGCAGTTCCCGGGCCACAGGGGGCGGCTACACCTTC. Translated, it gives CASSSRATGGGYTF.

The J gene is TRBJ2-5, the V gene TRBV5-6; D ambiguous. V was clipped by 6 bases and J by 9 bases, with 18 bases between them. Germline assignment: CDR1 SGHDT and CDR2 YYEEEE. This CDR3 is built from 13 residues. The CDR3 DNA is TGTGCCAGCACCCTAATTCGTCTTGGGGCCCAGTACTTC. Its protein product is CASTLIRLGAQYF.

The chain couples TRBV6-4 to TRBJ1-6; D ambiguous. Trimming shortened V by 3 bases and J by 8 bases, and 11 bases separated the two germline ends. CDR3 size: 14 residues. From germline, CDR1 is MRHNA and CDR2 SNTAGT. This chain's CDR3 is CASSERRLDSPLHF. CDR3 DNA sequence: TGTGCCAGCAGTGAGAGACGTTTGGATTCACCCCTCCACTTT.

The genes are TRBV19 and TRBJ2-3; 10 bases line up with TRBD2. Germline-derived CDR1 and CDR2 are LNHDA and SQIVND (reference sequence). The CDR3 has 16 residues. V shed 3 bases and J 7 bases; nucleotides not matched to a gene: 10. CDR3 nucleotides: TGTGCCAGTAGTATCGTCCCAGCGGGGGGGCGAAATACGCAGTATTTT. The encoded protein is CASSIVPAGGRNTQYF. Full variable domain (rest looked up from reference TRBV19 and TRBJ2-3): DGGITQSPKYLFRKEGQNVTLSCEQNLNHDAMYWYRQDPGQGLRLIYYSQIVNDFQKGDIAEGYSVSREKKESFPLTVTSAQKNPTAFYLCASSIVPAGGRNTQYFGPGTRLTVL.